Listed below are T cell receptor beta chains from one sample, sequenced in a study of blood T cell repertoires in COVID-19. This table comes from immunoSEQ multiplex PCR, and its TCRdb copy is limited to in-frame clones, with some not included. The data contain about 50,000 clones, approximately 80% of them singletons. The source material was peripheral blood. Every receptor here comes from a man in his sixties with acute or convalescent COVID-19. CDR3s include the opening cysteine and the closing phenylalanine or tryptophan. D genes are given only for firm matches. Clone size is stated in some rows and not others, as once, few, many or a class when expanded.

abundance	v_gene	j_gene	d_gene	CDR3aa	CDR3nt
NA	TRBV5-1	TRBJ2-2	TRBD1	CASSSRTGANTGELFF	TGCGCCAGCAGCTCCCGGACAGGGGCCAACACCGGGGAGCTGTTTTTT
few	TRBV28	TRBJ1-5	NA	CASRTPTGDNQPQHF	TGTGCCAGCAGGACCCCGACCGGAGACAATCAGCCCCAGCATTTT
NA	TRBV6-5	TRBJ1-2	NA	CASSYSTGNVYGYTF	TGTGCCAGCAGTTACTCGACAGGAAACGTCTATGGCTACACCTTC
NA	TRBV29-1	TRBJ1-5	NA	CSVGTNSNQPQHF	TGCAGCGTTGGGACAAATAGCAATCAGCCCCAGCATTTT
few	TRBV7-2	TRBJ1-4	NA	CASSSMMGRNEKLFF	TGTGCCAGCAGCTCCATGATGGGGCGAAATGAAAAACTGTTTTTT
NA	TRBV2	TRBJ1-1	NA	CASSEVRGRQTPEAFF	TGTGCCAGCAGTGAAGTTCGGGGAAGGCAGACCCCTGAAGCTTTCTTT
NA	TRBV20-1	TRBJ1-1	NA	CSADTQSEAFF	TGCAGTGCCGACACCCAAAGTGAAGCTTTCTTT
NA	TRBV9	TRBJ2-7	TRBD1	CASSVAGTVSYEQYF	TGTGCCAGCAGCGTAGCAGGGACAGTCTCCTACGAGCAGTACTTC
NA	TRBV7-9	TRBJ1-1	NA	CASSLTTRTGTEAFF	TGTGCCAGCAGCTTAACGACACGAACGGGGACTGAAGCTTTCTTT
NA	TRBV24-1	TRBJ2-7	TRBD1	CATSDPGQGGPEQYF	TGTGCCACCAGTGATCCAGGACAGGGTGGGCCCGAGCAGTACTTC
NA	TRBV3-1/TRBV3-2	TRBJ1-3	TRBD1	CASSFQTGKVAGNTIYF	TGTGCCAGCAGCTTCCAGACAGGGAAGGTCGCTGGAAACACCATATATTTT
once	TRBV11-1	TRBJ2-7	TRBD1	CASSWAGQAYEQYF	TGTGCCAGCAGCTGGGCGGGACAGGCCTACGAGCAGTACTTC
NA	TRBV10-3	TRBJ2-2	NA	CAISLRRTAANTGELFF	TGTGCCATCAGCCTTCGACGGACAGCCGCGAACACCGGGGAGCTGTTTTTT
NA	TRBV10-2	TRBJ1-5	NA	CASKGGNQPQHF	TGCGCCAGCAAAGGGGGAAATCAGCCCCAGCATTTT
NA	TRBV10-1	TRBJ2-1	NA	CASSEWGVDGEQFF	TGCGCCAGCAGTGAGTGGGGAGTGGACGGTGAGCAGTTCTTC
NA	TRBV19	TRBJ1-1	NA	CASSIQATNTEAFF	TGTGCCAGTAGTATTCAGGCGACGAACACTGAAGCTTTCTTT
few	TRBV30	TRBJ2-2	TRBD1	CAWKVQGLRSGELFF	TGTGCCTGGAAGGTACAGGGGTTAAGATCCGGGGAGCTGTTTTTT
once	TRBV30	TRBJ1-2	NA	CAWSPHTNYGYTF	TGTGCCTGGAGTCCCCACACTAACTATGGCTACACCTTC
few	TRBV2	TRBJ2-2	NA	CASSDSHIGTGELFF	TGTGCCAGCAGTGACAGTCATATTGGCACCGGGGAGCTGTTTTTT
NA	TRBV10-3	TRBJ2-2	TRBD1	CAITTGTGLTGELFF	TGTGCCATCACCACCGGGACAGGGCTAACCGGGGAGCTGTTTTTT
once	TRBV18	TRBJ1-6	NA	CASSPGGGGNSPLHF	TGTGCCAGCTCACCAGGGGGCGGCGGGAATTCACCCCTCCACTTT
NA	TRBV4-3	TRBJ2-7	NA	CASSQGTASYEQYF	TGCGCCAGCAGCCAAGGGACAGCCTCCTACGAGCAGTACTTC
NA	TRBV18	TRBJ1-1	NA	CASSPFSKPGLDTEAFF	TGTGCCAGCTCACCCTTTTCCAAACCAGGGTTGGACACTGAAGCTTTCTTT
NA	TRBV30	TRBJ1-2	TRBD1	CAWMRGGEGYTF	TGTGCCTGGATGAGAGGGGGCGAAGGCTACACCTTC
NA	TRBV11-3	TRBJ2-5	NA	CASSPAGGETQYF	TGTGCCAGCAGCCCCGCCGGGGGAGAGACCCAGTACTTC
NA	TRBV30	TRBJ1-2	NA	CAWSVQGWDGYTF	TGTGCCTGGAGTGTTCAGGGGTGGGATGGCTACACCTTC
NA	TRBV20-1	TRBJ2-7	TRBD2	CSASSSAPGGYYYEQYF	TGCAGTGCTAGTAGTTCGGCCCCCGGGGGGTACTACTACGAGCAGTACTTC
NA	TRBV19	TRBJ1-1	NA	CASLNHRVNTEAFF	TGTGCCAGCCTGAACCACAGGGTTAACACTGAAGCTTTCTTT
NA	TRBV25-1	TRBJ1-4	TRBD1	CASSPVTGGIGKLFF	TGTGCCAGCAGTCCCGTGACAGGGGGTATCGGAAAACTGTTTTTT
NA	TRBV5-6	TRBJ2-1	TRBD2	CASSMGLAGVTYNEQFF	TGTGCCAGCAGCATGGGACTAGCGGGGGTCACCTACAATGAGCAGTTCTTC
once	TRBV11-2	TRBJ1-2	NA	CASSSPSAGTPANYGYTF	TGTGCCAGCAGTTCTCCCTCAGCCGGGACACCGGCTAACTATGGCTACACCTTC
NA	TRBV11-3	TRBJ2-2	NA	CASSAHGGELFF	TGTGCCAGCAGCGCTCACGGGGGGGAGCTGTTTTTT
NA	TRBV10-3	TRBJ2-5	NA	CAIRGAMYETQYF	TGTGCCATCAGGGGCGCGATGTATGAGACCCAGTACTTC
NA	TRBV19	TRBJ2-1	NA	CASSIALNTYNEQFF	TGTGCCAGTAGTATAGCACTAAATACTTACAATGAGCAGTTCTTC
NA	TRBV18	TRBJ1-1	NA	CASSPLGNTEAFF	TGTGCCAGCTCACCACTCGGGAACACTGAAGCTTTCTTT
NA	TRBV7-3	TRBJ1-1	NA	CASSLQSNTEAFF	TGTGCCAGCAGCTTACAGTCGAACACTGAAGCTTTCTTT
NA	TRBV18	TRBJ2-2	NA	CASSPPAQTTTGELFF	TGTGCCAGCTCACCACCGGCACAGACCACCACCGGGGAGCTGTTTTTT
NA	TRBV11-1	TRBJ1-2	TRBD1	CASSLGQSVGYTF	TGTGCCAGCAGCCTGGGACAGTCCGTCGGCTACACCTTC